A single sample is the source of the 2 T cell receptor beta chains below, sequenced in a study of T cells in Graves' hyperthyroidism and ophthalmopathy. TCR beta CDR3 sequences were amplified from RNA transcripts. A first-round RT-PCR of the TCR CDR3 used the HTBI primer set. TCRdb analysed the multiplex PCR reads with MiXCR anew, one entry per CDR3 protein. The sample consists of some 250,000 distinct CDR3 sequences, 13% to 15% of them appearing once. Sequencing input: blood. Source of these receptors: a woman in her thirties or forties with Graves' hyperthyroidism that later progressed to Graves' ophthalmopathy.

This clonotype was seen at least ten times. V and J are TRBV28 and TRBJ2-7; TRBD2 aligns across 12 bases. Germline loops: CDR1 MDHEN, CDR2 SYDVKM. V dropped 6 bases and J dropped 1; count of bases not matched to a gene: 7. There are 16 residues in the CDR3. The CDR3 region is CASSPILAGGSYEQYF. CDR3 nucleotide sequence: TGTGCCAGCAGCCCAATACTAGCGGGAGGTTCCTACGAGCAGTACTTC.

This clonotype occurred a few times. The chain has TRBV20-1 and TRBJ1-2; D unresolved. With 3 bases removed from V and 0 bases from J, the gap between germline ends came to 11 bases. The V gene's germline CDR1 is DFQATT and CDR2 SNEGSKA (reference sequence). CDR3 length: 14 amino acids. CDR3 DNA sequence: TGCAGTGCTAGTCTACCAAACACTAACTATGGCTACACCTTC. Protein: CSASLPNTNYGYTF.